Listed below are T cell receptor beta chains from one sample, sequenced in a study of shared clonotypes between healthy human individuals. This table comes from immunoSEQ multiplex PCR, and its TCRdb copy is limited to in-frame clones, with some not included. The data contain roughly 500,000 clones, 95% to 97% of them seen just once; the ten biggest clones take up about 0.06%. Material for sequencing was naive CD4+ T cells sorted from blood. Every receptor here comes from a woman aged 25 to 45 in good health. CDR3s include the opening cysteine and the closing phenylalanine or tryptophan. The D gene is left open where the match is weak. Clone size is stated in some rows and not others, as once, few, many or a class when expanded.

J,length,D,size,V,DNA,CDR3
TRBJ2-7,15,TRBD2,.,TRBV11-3,TGTGCCAGCAGCTCCGGACTAGCGGGAGTAGGCGAGCAGTACTTC,CASSSGLAGVGEQYF
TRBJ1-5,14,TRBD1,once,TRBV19,TGTGCCAGTAGTATAGAGGGACAGGTGCAGCCCCAGCATTTT,CASSIEGQVQPQHF
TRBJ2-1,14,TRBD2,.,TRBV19,TGTGCCAGTAGTATCGGGACTACGCGCAATGAGCAGTTCTTC,CASSIGTTRNEQFF
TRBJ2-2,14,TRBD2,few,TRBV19,TGTGCCAGTAGTGTCAAGCGGGAACCCGGGGAGCTGTTTTTT,CASSVKREPGELFF
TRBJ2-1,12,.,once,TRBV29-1,TGCAGCGTTGGGGGGAACCACAATGAGCAGTTCTTC,CSVGGNHNEQFF
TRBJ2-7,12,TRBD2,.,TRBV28,TGTGCCAGCAGTTTACCGGGACTACTTAAGTACTTC,CASSLPGLLKYF
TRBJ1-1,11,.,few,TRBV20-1,TGCAGTGCTCCTCGGAACACTGAAGCTTTCTTT,CSAPRNTEAFF
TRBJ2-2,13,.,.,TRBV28,TGTGCCAGCAGTTTTTCCCTCCGGGGGGAGCTGTTTTTT,CASSFSLRGELFF
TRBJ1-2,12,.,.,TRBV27,TGTGCCAGCAGCACCGGGGGGGGGCGCTACACCTTC,CASSTGGGRYTF
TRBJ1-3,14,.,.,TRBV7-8,TGTGCCAGCCGGCCTGAGGGGCCCGGGAACACCATATATTTT,CASRPEGPGNTIYF
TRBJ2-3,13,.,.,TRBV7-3,TGTGCCAGCAGCGCCAACCCGGCGTGGGGGCAGTATTTT,CASSANPAWGQYF
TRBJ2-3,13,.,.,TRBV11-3,TGTGCCAGCAGCTTAAGGGTCGTAGATACGCAGTATTTT,CASSLRVVDTQYF
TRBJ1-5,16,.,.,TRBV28,TGTGCCAGCAGTTTTCAGGGGAGTGGTAGCAATCAGCCCCAGCATTTT,CASSFQGSGSNQPQHF
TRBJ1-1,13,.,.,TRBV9,TGTGCCAGCAGCCCCCCCCCGGCTTCTGAAGCTTTCTTT,CASSPPPASEAFF
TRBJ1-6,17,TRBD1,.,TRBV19,TGTGCCAGTACCTTGTCCCGGACAGGGAATGTTGATTCACCCCTCCACTTT,CASTLSRTGNVDSPLHF
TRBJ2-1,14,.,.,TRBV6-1,TGTGCCAGCAGTGACCTGGGTCTCTTTAATGAGCAGTTCTTC,CASSDLGLFNEQFF
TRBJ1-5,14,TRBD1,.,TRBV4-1,TGCGCCAGCAGCCACCCAGGGACAGGTCAGCCCCAGCATTTT,CASSHPGTGQPQHF
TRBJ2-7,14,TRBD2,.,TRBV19,TGTGCCAGTAGAATAACGGGAGGGGACTACGAGCAGTACTTC,CASRITGGDYEQYF
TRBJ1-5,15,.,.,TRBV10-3,TGTGCCATCAGTGAGTCCACGGGAGGCAATCAGCCCCAGCATTTT,CAISESTGGNQPQHF
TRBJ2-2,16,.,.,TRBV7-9,TGTGCCAGCAGCCCCAGGGGTCTGGCGAACACCGGGGAACTGTTTTTT,CASSPRGLANTGELFF
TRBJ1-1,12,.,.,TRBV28,TGTGCCAGCGGGTTGGGGCCGCATGAAGCTTTCTTT,CASGLGPHEAFF
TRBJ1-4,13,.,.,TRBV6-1,TGTGCCAGCAGTGAATTTCCGAATGAAAAACTGTTTTTT,CASSEFPNEKLFF
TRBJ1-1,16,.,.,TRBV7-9,TGTGCCAGCAGCTTATCGGGGCAGCAGGTTAACACTGAAGCTTTCTTT,CASSLSGQQVNTEAFF
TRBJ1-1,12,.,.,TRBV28,TGTGCCAGTTTGGAGGGTGGCACTGAAGCTTTCTTT,CASLEGGTEAFF
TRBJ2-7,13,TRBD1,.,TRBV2,TGTGCCAGCGCTGGGGACAGGGTTGGCGAGCAGTACTTC,CASAGDRVGEQYF
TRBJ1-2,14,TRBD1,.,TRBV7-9,TGTGCCAGCAGCCAGGGGGCCGCTAACTATGGCTACACCTTC,CASSQGAANYGYTF
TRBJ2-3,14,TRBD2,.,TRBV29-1,TGCAGCGTCGAAGGACTAGCTGGGGCAGATACGCAGTATTTT,CSVEGLAGADTQYF
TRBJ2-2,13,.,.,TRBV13,TGTGCCAGCAGCCTACTTTTGACCGGGGAGCTGTTTTTT,CASSLLLTGELFF
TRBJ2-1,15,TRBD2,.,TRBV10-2,TGCGCCAGCAACACTAAGCGGGAGGTGCGCAATGAGCAGTTCTTC,CASNTKREVRNEQFF
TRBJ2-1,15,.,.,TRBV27,TGTGCCAGCAGGTCAGGGGTGGAGGCCTACAATGAGCAGTTCTTC,CASRSGVEAYNEQFF
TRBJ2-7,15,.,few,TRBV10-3,TGTGCCATCAGCACCGGAGGCCCCTCCCCCTACGAGCAGTACTTC,CAISTGGPSPYEQYF
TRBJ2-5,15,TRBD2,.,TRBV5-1,TGCGCCAGCAGCGACGGACTAGATTTCATGGAGACCCAGTACTTC,CASSDGLDFMETQYF
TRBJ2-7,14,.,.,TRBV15,TGTGCCACCAGCAGAGATACGCACAACTACGAGCAGTACTTC,CATSRDTHNYEQYF
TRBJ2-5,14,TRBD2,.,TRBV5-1,TGCGCCAGCAGCCGGGAGGCTATCCAAGAGACCCAGTACTTC,CASSREAIQETQYF
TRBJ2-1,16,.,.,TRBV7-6,TGTGCCAGCAGCTTAGAAATCCCCCAGGGTGACAATGAGCAGTTCTTC,CASSLEIPQGDNEQFF
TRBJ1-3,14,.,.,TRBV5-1,TGCGCCAGCAGCTTGGACCGGGCTGCGGACACCATATATTTT,CASSLDRAADTIYF
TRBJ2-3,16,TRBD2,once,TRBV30,TGTGCCTGGAGTGCTAGGGGACTAGCGGGAACAGATACGCAGTATTTT,CAWSARGLAGTDTQYF
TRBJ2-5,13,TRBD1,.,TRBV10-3,TGTGCCATCAGGACCGACAGGGAAGAGACCCAGTACTTC,CAIRTDREETQYF
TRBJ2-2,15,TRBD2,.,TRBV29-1,TGCAGCGTTGCAAGCGGGACTACCGACACCGGGGAGCTGTTTTTT,CSVASGTTDTGELFF
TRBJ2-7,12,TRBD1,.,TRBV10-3,TGTGCCATCAATGCAGGGGGCCACGAGCAGTACTTC,CAINAGGHEQYF
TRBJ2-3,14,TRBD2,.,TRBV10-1,TGCGCCAGCAGTGACGGCGGGAGAGGGGATACGCAGTATTTT,CASSDGGRGDTQYF
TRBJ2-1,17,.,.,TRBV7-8,TGTGCCAGCAGCCCTAGGGCAGGGAAGAGCTCCTACAATGAGCAGTTCTTC,CASSPRAGKSSYNEQFF
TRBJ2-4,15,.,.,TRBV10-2,TGCGCCAGCAGTCAGAGCTGGGCGGCCAAAAACATTCAGTACTTC,CASSQSWAAKNIQYF
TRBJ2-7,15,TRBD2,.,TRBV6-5,TGTGCCAGCAGGGAACTAGCGGAGGGTTCCTACGAGCAGTACTTC,CASRELAEGSYEQYF
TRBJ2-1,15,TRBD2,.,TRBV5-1,TGCGCCAGCAGCTTACCTAGCGGGACATACAATGAGCAGTTCTTC,CASSLPSGTYNEQFF